The 2 T cell receptor beta chains presented below share a single source sample, sequenced in a study of long-term antiretroviral therapy in people with HIV. With survey level as its setting, the immunoSEQ assay was v3.0. The protocol was immunoSEQ multiplex PCR, while the TCRdb copy is restricted to in-frame clones and leaves out a portion. The sample has 15,000 or so clones; roughly four fifths are singletons. The starting material was unsorted PBMCs, obtained 0.5 years before starting antiretroviral therapy. All receptors come from a woman in her forties with HIV.

The chain combines TRBV4-1 with TRBJ1-5; tentatively, D is TRBD1 (6 bases). This CDR3 has 15 amino acids. The germline CDR1 and CDR2 sequences are MGHRA and YSYEKL. Trimming stripped 3 bases from V and 5 bases from J, with 14 bases between. The CDR3 DNA reads TGCGCCAGCAGCCAGGTCAAGGGGGAGGATCAGCCCCAGCATTTT. This sequence encodes CASSQVKGEDQPQHF.

This chain uses TRBV28 with TRBJ1-5, with TRBD1 matching over 7 bases. J lost 3 bases, V lost 5 bases, and 4 bases had no gene match. The CDR3 loop spans 14 amino acids. Germline V gene data show CDR1 as MDHEN and CDR2 as SYDVKM. The CDR3 sequence: CASSLTGFNQPQHF. Written as DNA, the CDR3 is TGTGCCAGCAGTCTGACAGGGTTCAATCAGCCCCAGCATTTT.